Presented here are 32 T cell receptor beta chains from one specimen sequenced in a study of tumor and adjacent non-tumor tissue in lung cancer. TCRbeta libraries were built with three rounds of nested PCR, modified from ARM-PCR. MiXCR was run by TCRdb on the multiplex PCR reads, yielding one entry per CDR3 protein. The table shows about 80,000 distinct CDR3 sequences, with around 70% occurring only once. This sample's RNA came from whole unsorted tissue. Sequencing was done on a sample of lung tumor tissue. The receptors shown here come from a woman in her 70s with non-small cell lung cancer.

By sample share, this clonotype is medium-sized (0.01 to 0.1%). CDR3 loop: CASSYMGQYIDEQFF. As DNA, the CDR3 is TGTGCCAGCAGTTACATGGGACAGTACATAGATGAGCAGTTCTTC. This sequence joins TRBV6-2 or TRBV6-3 and TRBJ2-1; 7 bases are shared with TRBD1. Germline V gene data show CDR1 as MNHEY and CDR2 as SVGEGT. After removal of 2 bases from V and 8 bases from J, the junction contained 9 bases not matched to a gene. This CDR3 spans 15 amino acids.

The chain couples TRBV6-2 or TRBV6-3 to TRBJ2-3; D is tentatively TRBD1 or TRBD2 (5 bases each). The V and J ends lost 2 bases and 2 bases respectively, with 8 bases between them. Germline CDR1 is MNHEY and CDR2 is SVGEGT. CDR3 length equals 14 residues. Here the CDR3 reads CASSYRGPTDTQYF. DNA of the CDR3: TGTGCCAGCAGTTACCGGGGACCCACAGATACGCAGTATTTT.

The chain recombines TRBV5-6 with TRBJ1-1; 7 bases are shared with TRBD1. V shed 7 bases and J 4 bases; nucleotides not matched to a gene: 13. Germline CDR1 is SGHDT and CDR2 is YYEEEE. The CDR3 is 15 amino acids. The CDR3 reads CASCPRGTGATEAFF. DNA for the CDR3: TGTGCCAGCTGTCCCCGAGGCACAGGGGCCACTGAAGCTTTCTTT.

On this clonotype: At one of its ends the junction is not consistent with the germline gene, which may arise from a read error. The chain uses TRBV29-1 and TRBJ2-1; the match to TRBD2 covers 10 bases. The CDR3 loop spans 13 amino acids. The germline V gene encodes CDR1 SQVTM and CDR2 ANQGSEA. The CDR3, as DNA: TGCAGCATTAAGCGGGAGGGCCGGGATGAGCAGCTCTTC. Its translation is CSIKREGRDEQLF.

Details on this clonotype: The junction and the germline gene differ at one end; a read error may be behind it. The CDR3 region is CASSLGPGGGYKQYF. CDR3 DNA: TGCGCGAGCAGCTTGGGTCCAGGGGGCGGCTACAAGCAGTACTTC. The rearrangement uses TRBV5-1 and TRBJ2-7, with TRBD1 identical over 8 bases. Germline lookup yields CDR1 SGHRS and CDR2 YFSETQ. CDR3 length: 15 amino acids.

As for this clonotype: Since the CDR3 does not end with the conserved phenylalanine or tryptophan, this likely comes from a read error. The DNA is omitted, as the CDR3 cannot be located on it reliably, and the CDR3 follows TCRdb's listing. The V and J genes are TRBV10-3 and TRBJ2-1; the D call TRBD2 from the table was never checked on the DNA. In germline, CDR1 is ENHRY, CDR2 SYGVKD. The CDR3 sequence runs 13 residues, both termini included. The CDR3 region is CAISEYSGTEQFS.

This clonotype occurred many times. V usage is TRBV24-1 and J usage is TRBJ1-5; D gene unclear. Trimming stripped 3 bases from V and 1 base from J, with 6 bases between. The CDR3 has 14 amino acids. The germline gives CDR1 KGHDR, CDR2 SFDVKD. The DNA for the CDR3 is TGTGCCACCAGTGATGTAGACAGCAATCAGCCCCAGCATTTT. This codes for CATSDVDSNQPQHF.

The V gene is TRBV29-1, the J gene TRBJ2-3; 7 bases are a match to TRBD2. CDR3 size: 12 residues. CDR1 and CDR2 from the germline V gene are SQVTM and ANQGSEA. The CDR3: CSVGPGGDTQYF. Written as DNA, the CDR3 is TGCAGTGTGGGACCGGGGGGAGATACGCAGTATTTT.

In the case of this clonotype: Mismatch with germline at one junction end may stem from a read error. The rearrangement joins TRBV6-1 to TRBJ2-1; D not resolved. The CDR3 is 12 amino acids. The germline V gene encodes CDR1 MNHNS and CDR2 SASEGT. Written as DNA, the CDR3 is TGTTCCAGCAGTCCAATCTACAATGAGCAGTTCTTC. It yields the protein CSSSPIYNEQFF.

In regard to this clonotype: Germline is not matched at one junction end, which may reflect a read error. This chain links TRBV13 with TRBJ1-1, with D maybe TRBD1 (5 bases). There are 15 residues in the CDR3. Germline-derived CDR1 and CDR2 are PRHDT and FYEKMQ (reference sequence). This CDR3 is CASSTDRLMNTEVFF. CDR3 DNA: TGTGCCAGCAGTACAGACAGACTTATGAACACTGAAGTTTTCTTT.

Regarding this clonotype: The CDR3 does not close with the conserved phenylalanine or tryptophan, likely indicating a read error. The rearrangement joins TRBV6-6 to TRBJ2-3, with 8 bases identical to TRBD1. This CDR3 is 18 amino acids long. The junction had 15 bases not matched to a gene; V was cut back by 0 bases and J by 7 bases. Germline values: CDR1 MNHNY, CDR2 SVGAGI (reference sequence). The CDR3: CASSYSISDRDSTNTQYS. CDR3 sequence (DNA): TGTGCCAGCAGTTACTCCATCTCGGACAGGGATAGTACAAATACGCAGTATTCT.

A note on this clonotype: A much larger clone lies a single base off, so this may be a read error. The chain is built from TRBV28 and TRBJ2-1; 9 bases are a match to TRBD2. V shed 4 bases, J shed 7 bases, and the junction held 17 bases outside the gene matches. This CDR3 has 18 residues. CDR1 MDHEN and CDR2 SYDVKM come from the germline V gene. CDR3 residues: CASSSRTTTSGDWNEQFF. The CDR3 DNA sequence: TGTGCCAGCAGTTCCCGGACGACGACTAGCGGAGATTGGAATGAGCAGTTCTTC.

A word on this clonotype: Its ends do not fully match the called genes, so a read error is possible. This chain links TRBV4-1 with TRBJ1-1; D may be TRBD1 (6 bases). The CDR3 is 14 residues long. From germline, CDR1 is MGHRA and CDR2 YSYEKL. Written as DNA, the CDR3 is TGCGCTAGCAGCATACGGACAGAGAACACTGAAGCTTTCTTT. Amino acid sequence: CASSIRTENTEAFF.

Comment on this clonotype: This likely comes from a read error, as the CDR3 has no conserved phenylalanine or tryptophan at its end. The rearrangement links TRBV20-1 to TRBJ2-7; 9 bases fit TRBD1. CDR1 and CDR2 (germline): DFQATT, SNEGSKA (reference sequence). Trimming at V came to 1 base and at J to 7 bases, leaving 11 bases not matched to a gene. The CDR3 runs to 15 residues. This chain's CDR3 is CSARGDNRGLREQYL. Written as DNA, the CDR3 is TGCAGTGCTAGAGGAGACAACAGGGGGCTGAGGGAGCAGTACTTA.

A word on this clonotype: Mismatch with germline at one junction end may stem from a read error. This chain uses TRBV12-3 or TRBV12-4 with TRBJ2-1, with a tentative D call TRBD2 (6 bases). This CDR3 is built from 15 residues. CDR3 nucleotides: TGTGTCAGCAGTTTAGATTGGCGGGGCCGGGATGAGCAGTTCTTC. This codes for CVSSLDWRGRDEQFF.

Worth noting for this clonotype: At one of its ends the junction is not consistent with the germline gene, which may arise from a read error. V and J are TRBV10-1 and TRBJ2-2; D perhaps matches TRBD2 (5 bases). Germline loops: CDR1 WNHNN, CDR2 SYGVQD (reference sequence). The CDR3 has 14 residues. This CDR3 reads CASSVVGVAGELFF. The CDR3 nucleotides are TGCGCGAGCAGTGTAGTGGGAGTCGCCGGGGAGCTGTTTTTT.

About this clonotype: This clone may be a read error of a much larger clone one base away. V and J are TRBV20-1 and TRBJ2-7; TRBD2 aligns across 9 bases. Germline V gene lookup returns CDR1 DFQATT and CDR2 SNEGSKA (reference sequence). CDR3 size: 15 residues. CDR3: CSASEPSGAAYERYF. The CDR3 DNA follows: TGCAGTGCTTCCGAACCTAGCGGGGCAGCCTACGAGCGGTACTTC.

This clonotype showed up just once. Relative to the germline gene, one junction end is altered; a read error may explain this. In DNA, the CDR3 is TGTGCTAGCAACCAAGATTGGGGGTATGAGCAGTTCTTC. It specifies CASNQDWGYEQFF. V is TRBV14 and J is TRBJ2-1; the D gene could be TRBD1 or TRBD2 (5 bases each). This CDR3 is built from 13 residues. CDR1 and CDR2 from the germline V gene are SGHDN and FVKESK.

The table lists this clonotype with a few counts. V usage is TRBV5-6 and J usage is TRBJ1-2, with TRBD1 matching over 8 bases. The CDR3 runs 13 residues. Germline lookup yields CDR1 SGHDT and CDR2 YYEEEE. V lost 4 bases, J lost 8 bases, and 7 bases stayed unmatched. This CDR3 is CASSKDRGDGYTF. CDR3 nucleotide sequence: TGTGCCAGCAGCAAAGACAGGGGCGACGGCTACACCTTC. The full variable domain, rest sourced from reference TRBV5-6 and TRBJ1-2, is DAGVTQSPTHLIKTRGQQVTLRCSPKSGHDTVSWYQQALGQGPQFIFQYYEEEERQRGNFPDRFSGHQFPNYSSELNVNALLLGDSALYLCASSKDRGDGYTFGSGTRLTVV.

This clonotype was counted at least ten times. CDR3 in amino acids: CAWRISSGFGYNEQFF. CDR3 sequence (DNA): TGTGCCTGGAGAATTTCTAGCGGTTTCGGTTACAATGAGCAGTTCTTC. The chain has TRBV30 and TRBJ2-1; 7 nucleotides align to TRBD2. CDR3 size: 16 residues. Germline trimming cut 3 bases from V and 4 bases from J; bases unmatched to any gene: 12. CDR1 GTSNPN and CDR2 SVGIG come from the germline V gene (reference sequence). Using reference TRBV30 and TRBJ2-1 for the parts outside the CDR3, the full variable domain is SQTIHQWPATLVQPVGSPLSLECTVEGTSNPNLYWYRQAAGRGLQLLFYSVGIGQISSEVPQNLSASRPQDRQFILSSKKLLLSDSGFYLCAWRISSGFGYNEQFFGPGTRLTVL.

Concerning this clonotype itself: One end of the junction is discordant with germline, which a read error may explain. The chain has TRBV12-3 or TRBV12-4 and TRBJ2-3, with 10 bases identical to TRBD2. The CDR3 loop spans 14 amino acids. CDR3 DNA: TGTGCCAGCAGTCCGGGACTAGCGATAGATAGGCAGTATTTT. Translated: CASSPGLAIDRQYF.

The J gene is TRBJ1-1, the V gene TRBV29-1, with 8 bases matching TRBD1. This CDR3 region has 15 residues. The junction had 13 bases not matched to a gene; V was cut back by 8 bases and J by 2 bases. The germline V gene has CDR1 SQVTM and CDR2 ANQGSEA. The CDR3 is CSLRSRTGTNTEAFF. DNA for the CDR3: TGCAGCCTCAGGTCACGGACAGGGACTAACACTGAAGCTTTCTTT.

The genes are TRBV5-1 and TRBJ2-1; 8 bases align to TRBD1. J was trimmed by 8 bases and V by 2 bases; bases with no gene match: 15. The CDR3 runs to 17 residues. The germline gives CDR1 SGHRS, CDR2 YFSETQ. DNA for the CDR3: TGCGCCAGCAGCTTCGGTCAGGGGGCGGTTCTATTGGATGAGCAGTTCTTC. Its translation: CASSFGQGAVLLDEQFF.

This clonotype occurred many times. CDR3 sequence reads: CASSYPKTGTGVFYEQYF. In DNA form, the CDR3 reads TGTGCCAGCAGTTACCCTAAAACCGGGACAGGGGTCTTCTACGAGCAGTACTTC. The chain joins TRBV28 to TRBJ2-7, with 10 bases aligning to TRBD1. The CDR3 sequence is 18 residues long. Unmatched junction bases numbered 15, after V lost 4 bases and J lost 3 bases. CDR1 and CDR2 from the germline V gene are MDHEN and SYDVKM.

Points on this clonotype: A read error may be the cause here, since a much bigger clone is one base away. It is likely a read error, because the conserved phenylalanine at the end of the CDR3 is missing. The V and J genes are TRBV13 and TRBJ1-1; tentative D call: TRBD1 (6 bases). There are 15 residues in the CDR3. Germline CDR1 reads PRHDT; CDR2 reads FYEKMQ (reference sequence). V lost 6 bases and J lost 0, with 14 bases in between. This CDR3 reads CASSTDRLMNTEAFL. CDR3 DNA: TGTGCCAGCAGTACGGACAGACTTATGAACACTGAAGCTTTCTTG.

The V gene is TRBV28, the J gene TRBJ1-5; 8 bases align to TRBD1. Germline V gene lookup returns CDR1 MDHEN and CDR2 SYDVKM. The CDR3 is 14 residues long. V lost 4 bases and J lost 6; bases outside the gene matches: 5. CDR3 loop: CASSWTGSGQPQHF. The CDR3 DNA sequence: TGTGCCAGCAGTTGGACAGGGTCCGGTCAGCCCCAGCATTTT.

A word on this clonotype: At one end, the junction sequence differs from germline, possibly due to a read error. V is TRBV12-3 or TRBV12-4 and J is TRBJ2-3; the D gene is possibly TRBD2 (5 bases). The CDR3 runs 15 residues. The CDR3 DNA reads as TGTGCCAGCAGTAGGACTTCTCCTAGCAGAGATACGCAGTATTTT. Translating it yields CASSRTSPSRDTQYF.

Written as DNA, the CDR3 is TGTGCCAGCAGTTACTCGCCCTCCACAGGAAGGATTTCACCCCTCCACTTT. Its protein product is CASSYSPSTGRISPLHF. The chain has TRBV6-5 and TRBJ1-6, with TRBD1 as a possible D gene (5 bases). Trimming removed 0 bases from V and 9 bases from J, with 18 bases in between. Per germline, CDR1 MNHEY and CDR2 SVGAGI. CDR3 length equals 17 residues.

Concerning this clonotype: The junction departs from the called germline gene at one end, perhaps through a read error. This chain connects TRBV10-3 to TRBJ2-7; D not certain. CDR1 and CDR2 (germline): ENHRY, SYGVKD. This CDR3 has 14 residues. The CDR3 here is CSISESFEASEQYF. CDR3 bases: TGTTCCATCAGTGAGTCGTTCGAAGCTTCCGAGCAATACTTC.

This chain joins TRBV6-2 or TRBV6-3 and TRBJ1-5; a weak D match, TRBD1 (6 bases). The CDR3 has 13 amino acids. Germline-derived CDR1 and CDR2 are MNHEY and SVGEGT. CDR3 sequence reads: CNSNSDRNQPQHF. CDR3 bases: TGTAACAGCAATTCCGACAGGAATCAGCCCCAGCATTTT.

Notes on this clonotype: The DNA is left out, because the CDR3 cannot be placed on it with certainty; the CDR3 is given as TCRdb lists it. The V gene is TRBV5-4, the J gene TRBJ2-3; the table's D call of TRBD2 was not tested on the DNA. The CDR3 totals 15 residues, both ends included. Germline CDR1 and CDR2: SGHNT and YYREEE (reference sequence). The CDR3 is CASSLKAEVQIRSIF.

The gene calls are TRBV4-1 and TRBJ2-1; D gene unclear. The CDR3 spans 17 residues. The V gene lost 1 base and the J gene lost 13 bases, with 26 bases spanning the gap. Germline-derived CDR1 and CDR2 are MGHRA and YSYEKL. The CDR3 loop reads CASSQVFGPPSPNDQFF. The CDR3 DNA sequence: TGCGCCAGCAGCCAAGTTTTCGGACCTCCATCCCCCAACGATCAGTTCTTC.